A selection of T cell receptor beta chains follows, all from one sample in a study of T cell responses to AZD1222 COVID-19 vaccine. The data were produced by immunoSEQ multiplex PCR, yet TCRdb's version contains in-frame clones alone and is incomplete. The sample has about 160,000 clones; 94% are singletons. The source material was peripheral blood, sampled on day 0 of AZD1222 vaccination. The source of these receptors is an adult in good health. CDR3s include the opening cysteine and the closing phenylalanine or tryptophan. The order of the fields is D gene, clone size, J gene, V gene, CDR3 protein, CDR3 DNA. A D gene is named only where the DNA matches it firmly. Rows give clone size only sometimes, using once, few, many, or a class for an expanded clone.

>TRBD1|-|TRBJ2-2|TRBV6-2/TRBV6-3
CASSSRTGAGELFF
TGTGCCAGCAGTTCCCGGACAGGGGCCGGGGAGCTGTTTTTT
>TRBD2|-|TRBJ2-2|TRBV19
CASSIAGGITGELFF
TGTGCCAGTAGTATAGCGGGAGGGATCACCGGGGAGCTGTTTTTT
>-|-|TRBJ1-5|TRBV6-5
CASSYSSRGSNQPQHF
TGTGCCAGCAGTTACTCGAGCAGGGGCAGCAATCAGCCCCAGCATTTT
>TRBD1|-|TRBJ1-2|TRBV5-6
CASSYGGQPRYGYTF
TGTGCCAGCAGCTATGGGGGACAGCCTCGCTATGGCTACACCTTC
>-|-|TRBJ2-2|TRBV6-4
CASSGSGANTGELFF
TGTGCCAGCAGTGGTTCGGGCGCGAACACCGGGGAGCTGTTTTTT
>TRBD1|-|TRBJ2-2|TRBV5-7
CASSLALLDRGLAGELFF
TGTGCCAGCAGCTTGGCCTTACTGGACAGGGGGCTCGCCGGGGAGCTGTTTTTT
>-|-|TRBJ1-2|TRBV5-8
CASNPGAGENYGYTF
TGTGCCAGCAACCCTGGGGCCGGGGAAAACTATGGCTACACCTTC
>-|-|TRBJ2-3|TRBV24-1
CAAGTRSTDTQYF
TGTGCCGCAGGGACCCGGAGCACAGATACGCAGTATTTT
>-|-|TRBJ2-2|TRBV30
CAWSRSRANTGELFF
TGTGCCTGGTCCCGGTCCAGAGCCAACACCGGGGAGCTGTTTTTT
>-|-|TRBJ1-1|TRBV6-5
CASSYRAGDTEAFF
TGTGCCAGCAGTTACAGGGCTGGGGACACTGAAGCTTTCTTT
>-|-|TRBJ1-2|TRBV6-5
CASSYSIVWDLEGYTF
TGTGCCAGCAGTTACTCGATTGTGTGGGACTTGGAAGGCTACACCTTC
>TRBD1|-|TRBJ1-5|TRBV6-5
CASSYSGQFNQPQHF
TGTGCCAGCAGTTACTCGGGACAGTTCAATCAGCCCCAGCATTTT
>TRBD1|-|TRBJ2-3|TRBV7-9
CASSPIGDRRTDTQYF
TGTGCCAGCAGCCCCATTGGGGACAGAAGAACAGATACGCAGTATTTT
>TRBD2|-|TRBJ2-3|TRBV28
CATGTSGGAADTQYF
TGTGCCACCGGGACTAGCGGGGGGGCCGCCGATACGCAGTATTTT
>TRBD1|-|TRBJ2-5|TRBV7-6
CASSFEDRAGFFETQYF
TGTGCCAGCAGCTTCGAAGACAGGGCGGGTTTTTTCGAGACCCAGTACTTC
>-|-|TRBJ1-6|TRBV7-8
CASSTVLRGSSYNSPLHF
TGTGCCAGCAGCACAGTCCTGAGGGGAAGCTCCTATAATTCACCCCTCCACTTT
>-|-|TRBJ1-1|TRBV28
CASSPYRGFQTEAFF
TGTGCCAGCAGTCCCTATCGTGGCTTTCAGACTGAAGCTTTCTTT
>-|-|TRBJ2-1|TRBV10-3
CAISESLSHEQFF
TGTGCCATCAGTGAGTCCCTGTCCCATGAGCAGTTCTTC
>-|-|TRBJ2-5|TRBV5-1
CASSLGPTSMETQYF
TGCGCCAGCAGCTTGGGTCCTACTAGTATGGAGACCCAGTACTTC
>-|-|TRBJ1-1|TRBV10-3
CAISVSGGENTEAFF
TGTGCCATCAGTGTCTCGGGAGGAGAGAACACTGAAGCTTTCTTT
>TRBD1|-|TRBJ1-3|TRBV2
CASRDMTGPSGNTIYF
TGTGCCAGCAGAGACATGACAGGGCCCTCTGGAAACACCATATATTTT
>TRBD1|-|TRBJ1-6|TRBV5-1
CASREGQGQHSPLHF
TGCGCCAGCAGGGAAGGACAGGGACAGCATTCACCCCTCCACTTT
>-|-|TRBJ1-5|TRBV11-2
CASSFYGSNQPQHF
TGTGCCAGCAGCTTCTATGGTAGCAATCAGCCCCAGCATTTT
>-|-|TRBJ1-2|TRBV10-3
CAIRRGQGDYYGYTF
TGTGCCATCCGGAGGGGACAAGGCGACTACTATGGCTACACCTTC
>-|-|TRBJ1-1|TRBV6-6
CASSYFGDENTEAFF
TGTGCCAGCAGTTACTTTGGGGACGAGAACACTGAAGCTTTCTTT
>-|-|TRBJ2-1|TRBV6-5
CASSYDRSLNNEQFF
TGTGCCAGCAGCTATGACAGGTCCCTAAACAATGAGCAGTTCTTC
>-|-|TRBJ1-6|TRBV5-1
CASSLVGEGSYNSPLHF
TGCGCCAGCAGCTTGGTAGGGGAAGGCTCCTATAATTCACCCCTCCACTTT
>-|-|TRBJ2-2|TRBV5-4
CASSRATGELFF
TGTGCCAGCAGCAGGGCCACCGGGGAGCTGTTTTTT
>TRBD2|-|TRBJ2-2|TRBV15
CATSQAGLAGYKSGELFF
TGTGCCACCAGCCAAGCGGGACTAGCGGGATATAAATCCGGGGAGCTGTTTTTT
>TRBD1|few|TRBJ1-3|TRBV4-1
CASSLFPGQGSGNTIYF
TGCGCCAGCAGCCTCTTTCCGGGACAGGGTTCTGGAAACACCATATATTTT
>TRBD1|-|TRBJ2-5|TRBV18
CASSSTGQGQETQYF
TGTGCCAGCTCATCAACGGGACAGGGGCAAGAGACCCAGTACTTC
>TRBD2|-|TRBJ2-1|TRBV6-5
CASRGLADEQFF
TGTGCCAGCAGGGGACTAGCGGATGAGCAGTTCTTC
>TRBD1|-|TRBJ2-5|TRBV3-1/TRBV3-2
CASSQRAGGGETQYF
TGTGCCAGCAGCCAGCGAGCAGGGGGCGGAGAGACCCAGTACTTC
>-|-|TRBJ2-1|TRBV7-9
CASRINNEQFF
TGTGCCAGCAGAATAAACAATGAGCAGTTCTTC
>-|-|TRBJ1-5|TRBV19
CAWVDTGTDNQPQHF
TGTGCCTGGGTCGACACGGGGACGGACAATCAGCCCCAGCATTTT
>-|-|TRBJ1-5|TRBV2
CASTPPGQGRQPQHF
TGTGCCAGCACCCCCCCTGGGCAGGGACGTCAGCCCCAGCATTTT
>TRBD1|-|TRBJ1-2|TRBV5-1
CASSQHDRVSGGYTF
TGCGCCAGCAGCCAACACGACAGGGTCTCTGGTGGCTACACCTTC
>TRBD1|-|TRBJ2-3|TRBV6-5
CASSFAAGGSTDTQYF
TGTGCCAGCAGTTTTGCGGCAGGGGGAAGCACAGATACGCAGTATTTT
>-|-|TRBJ1-5|TRBV2
CASSESGQGNQPQHF
TGTGCCAGCAGTGAAAGTGGGCAGGGGAATCAGCCCCAGCATTTT
>TRBD1|-|TRBJ2-1|TRBV7-8
CASSLVTGGFEQFF
TGTGCCAGCAGCTTAGTGACAGGGGGCTTTGAGCAGTTCTTC
>TRBD1|-|TRBJ1-2|TRBV5-1
CASSHPGTESYGYTF
TGCGCCAGCAGCCACCCCGGGACAGAGAGCTATGGCTACACCTTC
>-|-|TRBJ1-1|TRBV19
CASSTGRVIAFF
TGTGCCAGTAGTACGGGACGGGTGATTGCTTTCTTT
>-|-|TRBJ2-3|TRBV6-2/TRBV6-3
CASSPTTDTQYF
TGTGCCAGCAGTCCCACCACAGATACGCAGTATTTT
>-|once|TRBJ2-1|TRBV6-5
CASSQVASSYNEQFF
TGTGCCAGCAGCCAAGTGGCTAGCTCCTACAATGAGCAGTTCTTC
>-|-|TRBJ1-2|TRBV7-9
CASSLKRWGTVYGYTF
TGTGCCAGCAGCTTAAAAAGGTGGGGCACCGTCTATGGCTACACCTTC
>TRBD2|-|TRBJ2-1|TRBV19
CACNAGGSYNEQFF
TGTGCCTGTAACGCGGGAGGGTCCTACAATGAGCAGTTCTTC